This T cell receptor (beta chain) was documented in a study of T cell responses to AZD1222 COVID-19 vaccine. Study findings and constraints: Breadth and depth of Spike-specific TCRs rose after two AZD1222 doses. Across the whole spike, CD4 TCRs peaked at regions 160-218 and 743-854. Donors were mostly white British, more females; clonal diversity possibly underestimated.

Second-dose intervals near 4 or 12 weeks were combined. J was trimmed by 0 bases and V by 3 bases; bases with no gene match: 4. This CDR3 comprises 15 residues. From germline, CDR1 is SGHVS and CDR2 FNYEAQ. Sequencing was performed with immunoSEQ multiplex PCR; in TCRdb, only in-frame clones are kept and a portion is missing. The sample has 170,000 or so clones, about 90% seen once; the top ten hold approximately 10%. Note on this clone: No antigen is known for it.

This receptor was obtained from an adult who received the AZD1222 COVID-19 vaccine. The rearrangement joins TRBV7-6 to TRBJ2-7, with TRBD1 matching 8 bases. Sequencing used peripheral blood, obtained 28 days after the second AZD1222 dose. CDR3 in DNA: TGTGCCAGCAGCTTTGACAGGGGACACTCCTACGAGCAGTACTTC. The encoded protein is CASSFDRGHSYEQYF. Based on the CDR3 plus reference TRBV7-6 and TRBJ2-7, the full variable domain is GAGVSQSPRYKVTKRGQDVALRCDPISGHVSLYWYRQALGQGPEFLTYFNYEAQQDKSGLPNDRFSAERPEGSISTLTIQRTEQRDSAMYRCASSFDRGHSYEQYFGPGTRLTVT.